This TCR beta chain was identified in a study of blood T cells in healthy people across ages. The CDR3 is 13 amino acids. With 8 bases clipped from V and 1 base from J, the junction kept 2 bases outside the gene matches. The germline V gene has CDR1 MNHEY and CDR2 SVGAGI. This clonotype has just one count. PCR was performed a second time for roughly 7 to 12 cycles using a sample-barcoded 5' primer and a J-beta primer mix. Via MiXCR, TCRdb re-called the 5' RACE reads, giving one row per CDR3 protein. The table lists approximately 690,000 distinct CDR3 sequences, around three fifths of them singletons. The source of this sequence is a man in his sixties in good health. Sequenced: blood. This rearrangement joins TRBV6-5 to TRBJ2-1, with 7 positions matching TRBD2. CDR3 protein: CASGGGSYNEQFF. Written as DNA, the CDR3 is TGTGCCAGCGGCGGGGGTTCCTACAATGAGCAGTTCTTC.